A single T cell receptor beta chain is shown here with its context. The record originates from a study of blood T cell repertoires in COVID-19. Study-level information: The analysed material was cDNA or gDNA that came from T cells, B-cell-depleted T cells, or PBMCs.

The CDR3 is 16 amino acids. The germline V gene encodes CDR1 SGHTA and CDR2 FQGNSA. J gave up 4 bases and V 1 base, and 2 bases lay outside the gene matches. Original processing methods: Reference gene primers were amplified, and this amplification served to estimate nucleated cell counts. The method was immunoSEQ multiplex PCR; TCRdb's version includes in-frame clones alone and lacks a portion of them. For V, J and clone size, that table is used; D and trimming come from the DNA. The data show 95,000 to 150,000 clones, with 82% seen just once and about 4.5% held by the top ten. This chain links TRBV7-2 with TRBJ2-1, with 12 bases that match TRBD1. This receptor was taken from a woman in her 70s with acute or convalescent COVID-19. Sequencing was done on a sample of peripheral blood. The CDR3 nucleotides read TGTGCCAGCAGCTTAGGGGACAGGGGGCGTTACAATGAGCAGTTCTTC. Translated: CASSLGDRGRYNEQFF. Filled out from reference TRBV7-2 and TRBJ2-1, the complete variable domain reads GAGVSQSPSNKVTEKGKDVELRCDPISGHTALYWYRQSLGQGLEFLIYFQGNSAPDKSGLPSDRFSAERTGGSVSTLTIQRTQQEDSAVYLCASSLGDRGRYNEQFFGPGTRLTVL.